Listed here are 4 T cell receptor beta chains from one sample, sequenced in a study of shared clonotypes between healthy human individuals. TCRdb's table, derived via immunoSEQ multiplex PCR, lists solely in-frame clones and lacks some. The sample yields approximately 250,000 clones, 50% to 80% seen once. The sample taken for sequencing was memory CD4+ T cells sorted from blood. Subset given: CD45RA-negative fraction. All receptors come from a man aged 25 to 40 in good health.

Details on this clone: A read error may account for a junction end that differs from germline. The CDR3 spells CASSVAGQGQFF. The CDR3 DNA is TGTGCCAGCAGCGTAGCGGGACAGGGGCAGTTCTTC. This sequence joins TRBV7-2 and TRBJ2-1; tentative D call: TRBD1 (9 bases). Germline V lookup: CDR1 SGHTA, CDR2 FQGNSA. This CDR3 has 12 amino acids.

The rearrangement uses TRBV6-6 and TRBJ2-1; D remains ambiguous. The CDR3 runs to 13 residues. Germline loops: CDR1 MNHNY, CDR2 SVGAGI (reference sequence). The ends were cut back, 0 bases at V and 10 bases at J, with 10 bases in the middle. The CDR3 DNA sequence: TGTGCCAGCAGTTACTCAGGGTCCGGGGAGCAGTTCTTC. Translating it yields CASSYSGSGEQFF.

The rearrangement links TRBV28 to TRBJ2-7, with 13 bases that match TRBD2. Per germline, CDR1 MDHEN and CDR2 SYDVKM. Unmatched junction bases numbered 13, after V lost 6 bases and J lost 2 bases. The length of the CDR3 is 18 residues. Here the CDR3 reads CASSVLGTSGNSPYEQYF. CDR3 bases: TGTGCCAGCAGCGTTTTGGGGACTAGCGGGAACTCACCCTACGAGCAGTACTTC.

This clone occurred a few times. V and J are TRBV11-2 and TRBJ2-7, with 8 bases fitting TRBD2. V lost 6 bases to trimming and J lost 3 bases; unmatched junction nucleotides: 10. Germline V gene sequence: CDR1 SGHAT, CDR2 FQNNGV. This CDR3 is built from 15 residues. In DNA form, the CDR3 reads TGTGCCAGCAGGCCTACTAGCGGACCTCTCTACGAGCAGTACTTC. Encoded protein: CASRPTSGPLYEQYF.